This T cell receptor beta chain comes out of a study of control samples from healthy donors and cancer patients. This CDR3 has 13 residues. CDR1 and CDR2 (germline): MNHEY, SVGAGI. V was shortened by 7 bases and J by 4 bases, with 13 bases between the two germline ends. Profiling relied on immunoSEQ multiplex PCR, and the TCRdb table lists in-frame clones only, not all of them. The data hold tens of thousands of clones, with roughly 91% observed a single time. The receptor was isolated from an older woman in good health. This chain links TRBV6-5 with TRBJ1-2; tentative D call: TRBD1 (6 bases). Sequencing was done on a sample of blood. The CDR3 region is CASKHRDLYGYTF. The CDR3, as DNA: TGTGCCAGCAAGCACAGGGATCTCTATGGCTACACCTTC.